This T cell receptor beta chain was retrieved from a study of Graves' ophthalmopathy and Graves' hyperthyroidism. The V gene's germline CDR1 is SGHVS and CDR2 FQNEAQ. V dropped 5 bases and J dropped 1 base, with 14 bases sitting between them. CDR3 length: 15 amino acids. Beta-chain TCR CDR3 regions were amplified from RNA transcripts. HTBI primers were employed in first-round RT-PCR, then a second-round multiplex PCR followed. Each CDR3 protein is one row after TCRdb ran MiXCR on the multiplex PCR reads. This sample yields over 450,000 distinct CDR3 sequences, of which 14% are seen a single time; approximately 9.8% belongs to the top ten.

The TCR originated in a woman between 25 and 40 years old with Graves' ophthalmopathy. What was sequenced was blood. This chain connects TRBV7-8 to TRBJ1-1; D gene ambiguous. Here the CDR3 reads CASSRVRAANTEAFF. CDR3 coding DNA: TGTGCCAGCAGCCGAGTTCGGGCGGCGAACACTGAAGCTTTCTTT.